This T cell receptor beta chain was identified during a study of blood T cells in healthy people across ages. Study-wide points: A strong correlation was found between TCR beta diversity and the percentage of naive T cells. Changes seen in expanded clonotypes were possibly confounded by donor CMV status left unknown.

A second PCR of about 7 to 12 cycles used a sample-barcoded 5' primer and a J-beta primer mix. One entry per CDR3 protein, called by TCRdb with MiXCR from the 5' RACE reads. The sample carries around 690,000 distinct CDR3 sequences, about 54% recorded once. As concerns this clonotype: Its target is not known. An end of the junction differs from the germline gene, which may be a read error.

The CDR3 spans 16 residues. The germline gives CDR1 MGHRA, CDR2 YSYEKL. The V and J genes are TRBV4-1 and TRBJ2-6; D gene unclear. Material for sequencing was blood. The TCR was taken from a man between 60 and 70 years old in good health. This CDR3 is CAGSHGYYTGANVLTF. CDR3 nucleotides: TGCGCCGGCAGCCATGGTTACTATACTGGGGCCAACGTCCTGACTTTC.